The 28 T cell receptor beta chains given below trace back to one sample, sequenced in a study of early T cells in non-severe SARS-CoV-2 infection. TCRdb re-called the 5' RACE reads through MiXCR, storing one row per CDR3 protein. The sample has roughly 29,000 distinct CDR3 sequences, approximately 4.2% seen once. Sequences were obtained from whole blood. These receptors were collected from an adult who was a healthcare worker with PCR-confirmed SARS-CoV-2 infection or an uninfected control (not recorded which).

This clonotype was seen many times. The rearrangement links TRBV20-1 to TRBJ2-2; the D is unclear. The V gene's germline CDR1 is DFQATT and CDR2 SNEGSKA (reference sequence). Trimming removed 4 bases from V and 2 bases from J, with 14 bases in between. The CDR3 contains 15 residues. The CDR3: CSAIFVGSNTGELFF. For the CDR3, the DNA is TGCAGTGCTATCTTTGTCGGCAGCAACACCGGGGAGCTGTTTTTT.

The V and J genes are TRBV12-3 or TRBV12-4 and TRBJ2-7; D might be TRBD1 (5 bases). V was pared by 6 bases and J by 6 bases, with 9 bases between. The CDR3 sequence is 11 residues long. The CDR3 DNA follows: TGTGCCAGCAGCTCAGGGTTCGAGCAGTACTTC. It encodes CASSSGFEQYF.

This clonotype was detected ten times or more. The chain recombines TRBV4-2 with TRBJ2-7; TRBD2 matches 9 bases. This CDR3 has 16 amino acids. Germline V lookup: CDR1 LGHNA, CDR2 YNFKEQ. V lost 3 bases, J lost 7 bases, and 13 bases stayed unmatched. The CDR3 region has the DNA TGTGCCAGCAGCCAGCCCGTGGCTAGCGGGATGGGGGAGCAGTACTTC. Its translation: CASSQPVASGMGEQYF.

This clonotype was detected many times. V gene TRBV3-1 combines with J gene TRBJ2-2; unclear D gene. The CDR3 totals 14 residues. The V end lost 4 bases, the J end lost 1 base, and 7 bases lay between the germline ends. Germline CDR1 and CDR2: LGHDT and YNNKEL (reference sequence). This chain's CDR3 is CASSPTMNTGELFF. The DNA for the CDR3 is TGTGCCAGCAGCCCCACCATGAACACCGGGGAGCTGTTTTTT.

J is TRBJ2-4 and V is TRBV11-2, with D perhaps TRBD1 or TRBD2 (5 bases each). Deletions cut 0 bases from V and 15 bases from J, with 15 bases between. Germline assignment: CDR1 SGHAT and CDR2 FQNNGV. The CDR3 covers 13 residues. In nucleotides, the CDR3 is TGTGCCAGCAGCTTAGAGATTCGGGACCCCAGGTACTTC. Residues: CASSLEIRDPRYF.

This clonotype appeared many times. This chain uses TRBV18 with TRBJ2-3; D remains ambiguous. The CDR3 length is 14 residues. V was shortened by 0 bases and J by 4 bases, with 8 bases between the two germline ends. Germline V CDR1 and CDR2: KGHSH, LQKENI. CDR3 protein: CASSPPTAADTQYF. In nucleotides, the CDR3 is TGTGCCAGCTCACCACCGACGGCCGCAGATACGCAGTATTTT.

In its sample, this clonotype was seen many times. This rearrangement joins TRBV14 to TRBJ2-7; D might be TRBD2 (5 bases). In germline, CDR1 is SGHDN, CDR2 FVKESK. The CDR3 is made up of 16 amino acids. V shed 0 bases and J shed 0 bases, with 12 bases lying between them. CDR3 loop: CASSQDYGDYSYEQYF. The CDR3, as DNA: TGTGCCAGCAGCCAAGATTATGGCGACTACTCCTACGAGCAGTACTTC.

This clonotype was seen many times. The chain employs TRBV5-1 and TRBJ2-1, with 9 positions matching TRBD2. V was pared by 1 base and J by 7 bases, with 6 bases of the junction left unmatched. CDR3 size: 15 residues. Germline CDR1 reads SGHRS; CDR2 reads YFSETQ. The DNA of the CDR3 is TGCGCCAGCAGCTTGAGGACTAGCGCCGGGAATGAGCAGTTCTTC. Residues: CASSLRTSAGNEQFF. The whole variable domain, remainder taken from reference TRBV5-1 and TRBJ2-1, is KAGVTQTPRYLIKTRGQQVTLSCSPISGHRSVSWYQQTPGQGLQFLFEYFSETQRNKGNFPGRFSGRQFSNSRSEMNVSTLELGDSALYLCASSLRTSAGNEQFFGPGTRLTVL.

This clonotype came up many times. The V and J genes are TRBV28 and TRBJ2-3; TRBD2 matches 8 bases. Germline-derived CDR1 and CDR2 are MDHEN and SYDVKM. The CDR3 has 15 residues. V lost 6 bases, J lost 0 bases, and 5 bases stayed unmatched. Here the CDR3 reads CASSPTSGSTDTQYF. DNA for the CDR3: TGTGCCAGCAGCCCAACTAGCGGTAGCACAGATACGCAGTATTTT.

By share, this clonotype counts as medium-sized (0.01 to 0.1%). This sequence joins TRBV29-1 and TRBJ1-4; 10 bases fit TRBD1. The junction had 3 bases not matched to a gene; V was cut back by 1 base and J by 7 bases. This CDR3 has 14 amino acids. Per germline, CDR1 SQVTM and CDR2 ANQGSEA. CDR3: CSVEGTGGSEKLFF. In nucleotides, the CDR3 is TGCAGCGTTGAAGGGACAGGGGGAAGTGAAAAACTGTTTTTT.

This clonotype was observed many times. The rearrangement links TRBV29-1 to TRBJ2-2; D unclear. This CDR3 contains 14 residues. The germline CDR1 and CDR2 sequences are SQVTM and ANQGSEA. Trimming removed 4 bases from V and 6 bases from J, with 15 bases in between. The CDR3 region is CSVGAVGVAGELFF. The CDR3 nucleotides read TGCAGCGTTGGGGCCGTAGGTGTGGCCGGGGAGCTGTTTTTT.

This clonotype is deemed medium-sized. The chain links TRBV20-1 to TRBJ2-5; D not certain. V was pared by 1 base and J by 5 bases, with 17 bases between. Germline loops: CDR1 DFQATT, CDR2 SNEGSKA (reference sequence). This CDR3 is built from 15 residues. This CDR3 reads CSARGVKADPETQYF. The CDR3 DNA reads TGCAGTGCTAGAGGCGTGAAGGCGGACCCGGAGACCCAGTACTTC.

This clonotype was detected a few times. The chain uses TRBV4-2 and TRBJ1-4; a possible D gene is TRBD1 (5 bases). Germline lookup yields CDR1 LGHNA and CDR2 YNFKEQ. V was shortened by 3 bases and J by 3 bases, with 14 bases between the two germline ends. CDR3 length: 16 amino acids. The CDR3 DNA sequence: TGTGCCAGCAGCCAGGGGGACGCCGGGGCTAATGAAAAACTGTTTTTT. This translates into CASSQGDAGANEKLFF.

This clonotype was picked up many times. The chain links TRBV27 to TRBJ1-2, with 8 bases fitting TRBD1. V was pared by 5 bases and J by 2 bases, with 13 bases of the junction left unmatched. Per germline, CDR1 MNHEY and CDR2 SMNVEV (reference sequence). The CDR3 covers 17 residues. This CDR3 reads CASSPPSWTGRNYGYTF. CDR3 nucleotide sequence: TGTGCCAGCAGTCCGCCTTCCTGGACAGGGCGGAACTATGGCTACACCTTC.

There are many counts of this clonotype. The chain recombines TRBV7-9 with TRBJ2-1; 8 nucleotides agree with TRBD1. The V segment lost 2 bases and the J segment 7 bases; nucleotides outside the gene matches: 7. The CDR3 is 15 amino acids. Germline CDR1 reads SEHNR; CDR2 reads FQNEAQ (reference sequence). This CDR3 reads CASSLPAQGANEQFF. In nucleotides, the CDR3 is TGTGCCAGCAGCTTACCGGCCCAGGGGGCGAATGAGCAGTTCTTC.

Many counts were recorded for this clonotype. The chain recombines TRBV7-9 with TRBJ2-2; D gene unclear. This CDR3 is 15 amino acids long. V lost 1 base to trimming and J lost 4 bases, with 10 bases between them. Germline V gene lookup returns CDR1 SEHNR and CDR2 FQNEAQ (reference sequence). The CDR3: CASSLGQAGTGELFF. The DNA for the CDR3 is TGTGCCAGCAGCTTAGGGCAGGCCGGCACCGGGGAGCTGTTTTTT.

This clonotype was observed at least ten times. The genes are TRBV4-2 and TRBJ2-2; TRBD2 matches at 10 bases. The CDR3 has 17 residues. Losses at the gene ends were 1 base for V and 5 bases for J; bases not matched to a gene: 7. Germline CDR1 is LGHNA and CDR2 is YNFKEQ. The CDR3, as DNA: TGTGCCAGCAGCCAAGTAGGACTAGCGGCCATGACCGGGGAGCTGTTTTTT. It specifies CASSQVGLAAMTGELFF.

This clonotype was recorded at least ten times. The rearrangement uses TRBV7-2 and TRBJ2-4; D gene uncertain. The V end lost 4 bases, the J end lost 6 bases, and 4 bases lay between the germline ends. The CDR3 is 11 residues long. CDR1 SGHTA and CDR2 FQGNSA come from the germline V gene. This CDR3 reads CASSSINIQYF. As DNA, the CDR3 is TGTGCCAGCAGCTCCATAAACATTCAGTACTTC.

This clonotype was counted only a few times. The chain recombines TRBV2 with TRBJ2-7; D possibly corresponds to TRBD1 (5 bases). The CDR3 consists of 17 residues. Trimming pared 2 bases from V and 6 bases from J, leaving 23 bases between. Germline V gene data show CDR1 as SNHLY and CDR2 as FYNNEI. CDR3 in amino acids: CASSESGYNPTFSEQYF. In DNA, the CDR3 is TGTGCCAGCAGTGAATCAGGGTATAACCCGACGTTCTCCGAGCAGTACTTC.

This clonotype was counted between two and nine times. The chain joins TRBV11-2 to TRBJ2-1, with D possibly being TRBD2 (6 bases). CDR1 and CDR2 (germline): SGHAT, FQNNGV. CDR3 size: 15 residues. V lost 1 base, J lost 8 bases, and 15 bases lay in between. CDR3 DNA sequence: TGTGCCAGCAGCTTAGGGGAGTCCGGGGGAGATGAGCAGTTCTTC. Protein product: CASSLGESGGDEQFF.

This clonotype was picked up many times. This sequence joins TRBV28 and TRBJ1-5, with 9 nucleotides matching TRBD1. From germline, CDR1 is MDHEN and CDR2 SYDVKM. Trimming removed 6 bases from V and 2 bases from J; junction bases left unmatched: 5. This CDR3 is built from 15 residues. The CDR3: CASRWGQGGNQPQHF. The CDR3 region has the DNA TGTGCCAGCAGGTGGGGACAGGGAGGCAATCAGCCCCAGCATTTT.

This clonotype was detected many times. The chain uses TRBV20-1 and TRBJ2-5; 14 bases map to TRBD2. Trimming took 6 bases from V and 5 from J; bases not matched to a gene: 5. The germline V gene encodes CDR1 DFQATT and CDR2 SNEGSKA (reference sequence). The CDR3 is 14 residues long. The CDR3 sequence: CSARLAGGRETQYF. The CDR3 nucleotides are TGCAGTGCGAGACTAGCGGGAGGGCGCGAGACCCAGTACTTC.

There are many counts of this clonotype. J is TRBJ1-2 and V is TRBV5-6; TRBD1 is a possible D gene (5 bases). The length of the CDR3 is 14 residues. Germline V gene lookup returns CDR1 SGHDT and CDR2 YYEEEE. With 2 bases removed from V and 2 bases from J, the gap between germline ends came to 10 bases. This CDR3 reads CASSFGTLNYGYTF. The CDR3 bases are TGTGCCAGCAGCTTCGGGACGTTAAACTATGGCTACACCTTC.

This clonotype occurred many times. The CDR3 sequence is CASSLDGPAQETQYF. DNA of the CDR3: TGTGCCAGCAGCTTAGACGGTCCGGCACAAGAGACCCAGTACTTC. The gene calls are TRBV7-9 and TRBJ2-5; D unclear. CDR1 is SEHNR, CDR2 FQNEAQ, per germline (reference sequence). Between the trimmed V and J ends, which lost 1 base and 2 bases, there was a span of 11 bases. CDR3 size: 15 residues. The variable domain in full, with the rest retrieved from reference TRBV7-9 and TRBJ2-5, is DTGVSQNPRHKITKRGQNVTFRCDPISEHNRLYWYRQTLGQGPEFLTYFQNEAQLEKSRLLSDRFSAERPKGSFSTLEIQRTEQGDSAMYLCASSLDGPAQETQYFGPGTRLLVL.

This clonotype appeared many times. This chain links TRBV29-1 with TRBJ2-5; TRBD1 aligns across 11 bases. CDR1 is SQVTM and CDR2 is ANQGSEA in the germline V gene. The CDR3 sequence is 12 residues long. After removal of 8 bases from V and 6 bases from J, the junction contained 5 bases not matched to a gene. This CDR3 reads CSSGTGGKTQYF. Written as DNA, the CDR3 is TGCAGCTCGGGGACAGGGGGAAAGACCCAGTACTTC.

The table lists this clonotype with many counts. This rearrangement joins TRBV7-6 to TRBJ2-3; unclear D gene. The CDR3 is made up of 14 amino acids. The germline gives CDR1 SGHVS, CDR2 FNYEAQ. Trimming pared 6 bases from V and 2 bases from J, leaving 12 bases between. The CDR3 DNA is TGTGCCAGCAGACCCGCAGACGTCACAGATACGCAGTATTTT. It yields the protein CASRPADVTDTQYF.

V is TRBV18 and J is TRBJ2-1, with TRBD2 matching over 7 bases. CDR1 KGHSH and CDR2 LQKENI come from the germline V gene. The CDR3 extends over 15 amino acids. V was pared by 6 bases and J by 0 bases, with 5 bases of the junction left unmatched. CDR3 nucleotides: TGTGCCAGCTCCCTGGGGGGGAACTCCTACAATGAGCAGTTCTTC. It encodes CASSLGGNSYNEQFF.

This clonotype appeared many times. The chain is built from TRBV28 and TRBJ2-1; TRBD2 agrees at 12 bases. CDR3 length equals 16 residues. CDR1 and CDR2 from the germline V gene are MDHEN and SYDVKM. J was trimmed by 3 bases and V by 4 bases; bases with no gene match: 4. CDR3 sequence (DNA): TGTGCCAGCAGTTCCAGACTAGCGGGAGTCTACAATGAGCAGTTCTTC. Translation gives CASSSRLAGVYNEQFF.